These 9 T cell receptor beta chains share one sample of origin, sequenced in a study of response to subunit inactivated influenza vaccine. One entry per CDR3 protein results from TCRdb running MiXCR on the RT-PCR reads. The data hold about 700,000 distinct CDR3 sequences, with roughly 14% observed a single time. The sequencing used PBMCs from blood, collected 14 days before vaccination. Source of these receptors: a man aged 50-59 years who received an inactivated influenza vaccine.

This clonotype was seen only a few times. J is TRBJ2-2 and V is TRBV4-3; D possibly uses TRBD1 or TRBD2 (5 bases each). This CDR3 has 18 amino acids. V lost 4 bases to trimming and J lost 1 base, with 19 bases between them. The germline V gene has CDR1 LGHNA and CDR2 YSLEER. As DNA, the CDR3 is TGCGCCAGCAGCCGTCAGTTAACCGGGACGGGGAACACCGGGGAGCTGTTTTTT. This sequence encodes CASSRQLTGTGNTGELFF.

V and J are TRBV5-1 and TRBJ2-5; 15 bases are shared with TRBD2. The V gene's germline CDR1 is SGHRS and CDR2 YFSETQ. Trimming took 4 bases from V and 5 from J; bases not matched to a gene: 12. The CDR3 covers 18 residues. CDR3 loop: CASSPRTSGGAWDETQYF. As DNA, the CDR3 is TGCGCCAGCAGCCCGAGGACTAGCGGGGGGGCCTGGGATGAGACCCAGTACTTC.

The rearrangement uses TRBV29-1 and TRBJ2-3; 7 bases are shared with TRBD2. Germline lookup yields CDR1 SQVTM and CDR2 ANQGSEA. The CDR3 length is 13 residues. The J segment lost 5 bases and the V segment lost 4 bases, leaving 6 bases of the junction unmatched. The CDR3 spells CSVGGRVRDTQYF. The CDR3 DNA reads TGCAGCGTTGGGGGGAGGGTACGAGATACGCAGTATTTT.

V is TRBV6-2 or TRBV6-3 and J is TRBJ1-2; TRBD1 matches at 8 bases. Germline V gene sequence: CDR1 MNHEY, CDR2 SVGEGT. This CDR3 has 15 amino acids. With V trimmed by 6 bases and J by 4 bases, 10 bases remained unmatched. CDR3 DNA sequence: TGTGCCAGCAGCCGAACAGGGGGGGGAAGCTATGGCTACACCTTC. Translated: CASSRTGGGSYGYTF.

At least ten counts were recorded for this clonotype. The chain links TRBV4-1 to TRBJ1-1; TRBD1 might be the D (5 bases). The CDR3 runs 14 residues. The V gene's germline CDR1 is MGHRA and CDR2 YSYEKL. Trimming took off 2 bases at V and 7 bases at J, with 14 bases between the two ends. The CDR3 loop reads CASSQMRGQDEAFF. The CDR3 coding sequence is TGCGCCAGCAGCCAAATGCGGGGCCAGGATGAAGCTTTCTTT.

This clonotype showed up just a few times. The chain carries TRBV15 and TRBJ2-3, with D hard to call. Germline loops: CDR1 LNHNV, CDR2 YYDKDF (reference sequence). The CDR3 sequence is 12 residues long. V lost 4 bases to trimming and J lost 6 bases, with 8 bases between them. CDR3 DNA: TGTGCCACCAGCACTGAATCCGATACGCAGTATTTT. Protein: CATSTESDTQYF.

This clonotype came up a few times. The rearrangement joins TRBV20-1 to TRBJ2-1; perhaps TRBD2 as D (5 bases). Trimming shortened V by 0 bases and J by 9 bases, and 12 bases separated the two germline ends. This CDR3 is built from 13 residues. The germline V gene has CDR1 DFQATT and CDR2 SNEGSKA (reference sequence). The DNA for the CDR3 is TGCAGTGCTAGAGACACCCTAGCATCTGAGCAGTTCTTC. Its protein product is CSARDTLASEQFF.

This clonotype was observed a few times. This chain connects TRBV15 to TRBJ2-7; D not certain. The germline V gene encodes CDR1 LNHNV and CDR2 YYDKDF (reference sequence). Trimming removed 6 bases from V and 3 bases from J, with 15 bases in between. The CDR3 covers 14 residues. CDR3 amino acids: CATSLGLQDYEQYF. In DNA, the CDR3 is TGTGCCACCAGTCTTGGATTGCAGGACTACGAGCAGTACTTC.

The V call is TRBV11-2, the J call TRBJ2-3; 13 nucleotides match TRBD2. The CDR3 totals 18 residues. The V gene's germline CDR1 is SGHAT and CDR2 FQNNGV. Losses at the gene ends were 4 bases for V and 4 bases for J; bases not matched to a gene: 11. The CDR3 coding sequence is TGTGCCAGCAGCTCTCCGACTAGCGGGAGGTATCATTCAGATACGCAGTATTTT. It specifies CASSSPTSGRYHSDTQYF.